The 2 T cell receptor beta chains below were found in one sample sequenced in a study of T cell changes during pregnancy in multiple sclerosis. Sequencing used immunoSEQ multiplex PCR; TCRdb keeps in-frame clones, though not all of them. Among some 70,000 clones listed, roughly nine tenths were seen once. This sample comprised CD4+ T cells from peripheral blood mononuclear cells, obtained in the third trimester of pregnancy. These receptor sequences come from a female donor in good health, enrolled as a control in a pregnancy study.

V usage is TRBV18 and J usage is TRBJ1-2, with D perhaps matching TRBD1 (6 bases). The CDR3 is made up of 15 amino acids. CDR1 KGHSH and CDR2 LQKENI come from the germline V gene. V was shortened by 4 bases and J by 6 bases, with 18 bases between the two germline ends. The CDR3 here is CASSLSTGIRDGYTF. The CDR3 bases are TGTGCCAGCTCACTCTCAACAGGGATTCGGGATGGCTACACCTTC.

The chain joins TRBV19 to TRBJ1-2; D ambiguous. With 5 bases removed from V and 1 base from J, the gap between germline ends came to 11 bases. The CDR3 length is 14 residues. Germline-derived CDR1 and CDR2 are LNHDA and SQIVND (reference sequence). CDR3 loop: CASSSSLFNYGYTF. The CDR3 nucleotides are TGTGCCAGTAGTTCAAGCTTATTTAACTATGGCTACACCTTC.